This T cell receptor (beta chain) emerged from a study of blood T cell repertoires in COVID-19. The wider study: Both acute and convalescent COVID-19 samples were obtained from the United States, Italy and Spain. The cDNA or gDNA used as material had been derived from T cells, B-cell-depleted T cells, or PBMCs.

Seattle cases were enrolled at active infection and followed longitudinally. Germline V gene lookup returns CDR1 LNHDA and CDR2 SQIVND (reference sequence). This CDR3 is 16 amino acids long. V lost 3 bases and J lost 5; bases outside the gene matches: 9. Methods used by the authors: Nucleated cell counts were estimated from reference gene primer amplification. Produced via immunoSEQ multiplex PCR; TCRdb's table is partial and in-frame only. D and trimming were read from the DNA, whereas the V and J calls and clone size are those reported in that table. The profile shows some 65,000 clones, more than 75% of them singletons.

This TCR came from a man aged 35 to 55 with COVID-19, enrolled during active disease. The V gene is TRBV19, the J gene TRBJ1-5; 8 bases align to TRBD1. Sequencing was performed on peripheral blood. CDR3 protein: CASSIPTGEGDQPQHF. The CDR3 region has the DNA TGTGCCAGTAGTATCCCGACAGGGGAGGGAGATCAGCCCCAGCATTTT.